Here is one T cell receptor beta chain with its context. Generated by immunoSEQ multiplex PCR, the TCRdb table keeps only in-frame clones and is missing some. The profile shows 60,000 to 90,000 clones, approximately 96% of them singletons. These data come from a study of technical replicates of blood from several donors. Germline V gene lookup returns CDR1 SNHLY and CDR2 FYNNEI. V was pared by 8 bases and J by 1 base, with 13 bases between. The CDR3 has 14 amino acids. The V gene is TRBV2, the J gene TRBJ2-3; TRBD1 might be the D (6 bases). Sequencing was done on a sample of T cells isolated from PBMCs. The sequence derives from a human donor in good health. The CDR3 DNA sequence: TGTGCCAGCGTAGGGGGATATGGCACAGATACGCAGTATTTT. Translated: CASVGGYGTDTQYF.